These 25 T cell receptor beta chains were all obtained from the same sample, sequenced in a study of cytomegalovirus exposure and HLA in healthy donors. TCRdb's table, derived via immunoSEQ multiplex PCR, lists solely in-frame clones and lacks some. The sample contains over 150,000 clones, approximately 86% of which appear only once. Sample: PBMCs. The receptors derive from a man younger than 35 in good health and CMV-seropositive.

The chain couples TRBV5-1 to TRBJ2-1, with 7 bases aligning to TRBD2. Germline CDR1 and CDR2: SGHRS and YFSETQ. The CDR3 contains 14 residues. V lost 1 base and J lost 3; bases outside the gene matches: 1. The CDR3 nucleotides are TGCGCCAGCAGCTTGACGGGGGGCTACAATGAGCAGTTCTTC. Its translation: CASSLTGGYNEQFF.

There are a few counts of this clone. V gene TRBV19 combines with J gene TRBJ1-1; 7 bases match TRBD1. V shed 4 bases, J shed 6 bases, and the junction held 8 bases outside the gene matches. The V gene's germline CDR1 is LNHDA and CDR2 SQIVND (reference sequence). The CDR3 is 14 residues long. The CDR3 loop is CASSTGQALAEAFF. The CDR3 DNA is TGTGCCAGTAGTACCGGACAGGCCCTCGCTGAAGCTTTCTTT.

This chain connects TRBV19 to TRBJ2-1; 8 positions agree with TRBD1. CDR1 is LNHDA, CDR2 SQIVND, per germline (reference sequence). With 8 bases clipped from V and 9 bases from J, the junction kept 6 bases outside the gene matches. The CDR3 runs 12 residues. The CDR3 here is CASLGQGVEQFF. In DNA, the CDR3 is TGTGCCAGTTTAGGACAGGGCGTTGAGCAGTTCTTC.

The genes are TRBV5-6 and TRBJ1-1, with a tentative D call TRBD1 (6 bases). CDR3 length: 16 residues. Germline V gives CDR1 SGHDT, CDR2 YYEEEE. V was pared by 0 bases and J by 6 bases, with 18 bases between. In nucleotides, the CDR3 is TGTGCCAGCAGCTTGGCCGAGGGGGTCGTTAGCTCTGAAGCTTTCTTT. Translating it yields CASSLAEGVVSSEAFF.

The CDR3 DNA is TGTGCCAGCTCACCGGAGTCGGGCTCCTACAATGAGCAGTTCTTC. Its protein product is CASSPESGSYNEQFF. The V call is TRBV18, the J call TRBJ2-1; D is ambiguous. There are 15 residues in the CDR3. Trimming pared 3 bases from V and 0 bases from J, leaving 9 bases between. Germline V gene data show CDR1 as KGHSH and CDR2 as LQKENI.

The CDR3 loop is CAWSVSTEAFF. The DNA for the CDR3 is TGTGCCTGGAGTGTATCTACTGAAGCTTTCTTT. V is TRBV30 and J is TRBJ1-1; D remains unclear. The germline V and J ends were trimmed by 0 bases and 5 bases, with 4 bases remaining between them. Per germline, CDR1 GTSNPN and CDR2 SVGIG (reference sequence). This CDR3 has 11 amino acids. Looking up the rest from reference TRBV30 and TRBJ1-1 gives the full variable domain: SQTIHQWPATLVQPVGSPLSLECTVEGTSNPNLYWYRQAAGRGLQLLFYSVGIGQISSEVPQNLSASRPQDRQFILSSKKLLLSDSGFYLCAWSVSTEAFFGQGTRLTVV.

This chain connects TRBV5-1 to TRBJ1-4; D is undetermined. This CDR3 has 13 amino acids. The V gene lost 7 bases and the J gene lost 4 bases, with 11 bases spanning the gap. Germline V gives CDR1 SGHRS, CDR2 YFSETQ. The DNA for the CDR3 is TGCGCCAGCCGGGGATCGGGTAATGAAAAACTGTTTTTT. The encoded protein is CASRGSGNEKLFF.

The rearrangement links TRBV11-2 to TRBJ1-1; 10 bases fit TRBD1. This CDR3 comprises 15 residues. V lost 3 bases, J lost 6 bases, and 7 bases stayed unmatched. Germline loops: CDR1 SGHAT, CDR2 FQNNGV. The chain's CDR3 is CASSFRQGASAEAFF. The CDR3 nucleotides are TGTGCCAGCAGCTTTAGACAGGGGGCGAGCGCTGAAGCTTTCTTT.

The V call is TRBV4-3, the J call TRBJ2-7; D ambiguous. V dropped 0 bases and J dropped 2 bases, with 5 bases sitting between them. This CDR3 has 13 amino acids. Germline lookup yields CDR1 LGHNA and CDR2 YSLEER. In DNA, the CDR3 is TGCGCCAGCAGCCAAGATGGCCCCTACGAGCAGTACTTC. This encodes CASSQDGPYEQYF.

The chain joins TRBV10-2 to TRBJ1-4, with TRBD1 identical over 7 bases. CDR3 length: 16 amino acids. V lost 6 bases, J lost 0 bases, and 7 bases stayed unmatched. From germline, CDR1 is WSHSY and CDR2 SAAADI. The CDR3 DNA is TGCGCCAGCAGCGATCGGGGACAGACAACTAATGAAAAACTGTTTTTT. As protein: CASSDRGQTTNEKLFF.

The V call is TRBV7-6, the J call TRBJ1-5; D call uncertain. Per germline, CDR1 SGHVS and CDR2 FNYEAQ. The V and J ends lost 5 bases and 2 bases respectively, with 13 bases between them. The length of the CDR3 is 15 residues. The chain's CDR3 is CASSPAPSGNQPQHF. In DNA form, the CDR3 reads TGTGCCAGCAGCCCCGCCCCCTCGGGCAATCAGCCCCAGCATTTT.

The chain combines TRBV4-3 with TRBJ2-4; a weak D match, TRBD2 (5 bases). This CDR3 region has 14 residues. Trimming took 0 bases from V and 8 from J, leaving 11 bases between them. CDR1 LGHNA and CDR2 YSLEER come from the germline V gene. The CDR3 DNA reads TGCGCCAGCAGCCAAGATCTCAAGGGAGACATTCAGTACTTC. Translation: CASSQDLKGDIQYF.

As DNA, the CDR3 is TGCGCCAGCAGTGGCAAAACAGGGTCCAAGTTCTTC. It is translated as CASSGKTGSKFF. The chain employs TRBV10-2 and TRBJ2-1; D possibly corresponds to TRBD1 (6 bases). The V end lost 4 bases, the J end lost 14 bases, and 15 bases lay between the germline ends. The CDR3 consists of 12 residues. The germline gives CDR1 WSHSY, CDR2 SAAADI.

The gene calls are TRBV6-5 and TRBJ2-7; 8 bases fit TRBD1. Trimming took 0 bases from V and 6 from J; bases not matched to a gene: 4. The germline CDR1 and CDR2 sequences are MNHEY and SVGAGI. This CDR3 has 14 residues. The CDR3 is CASSYSQGALEQYF. CDR3 coding DNA: TGTGCCAGCAGTTACTCCCAGGGGGCGCTCGAGCAGTACTTC.

The CDR3, as DNA: TGCAGCGTGTGGACAGGGGGCGATTCACCCCTCCACTTT. This translates into CSVWTGGDSPLHF. The chain is built from TRBV29-1 and TRBJ1-6; 11 bases line up with TRBD1. Germline V gene sequence: CDR1 SQVTM, CDR2 ANQGSEA. V lost 6 bases and J lost 8; bases outside the gene matches: 3. CDR3 length: 13 residues.

The genes are TRBV5-1 and TRBJ2-7, with 10 nucleotides matching TRBD2. Trimming removed 0 bases from V and 4 bases from J; junction bases left unmatched: 10. Per the germline V gene, CDR1 is SGHRS and CDR2 is YFSETQ. This CDR3 region has 17 residues. CDR3 sequence reads: CASSLGFEREGLYEQYF. In DNA form, the CDR3 reads TGCGCCAGCAGCTTGGGGTTCGAGCGGGAGGGCCTGTACGAGCAGTACTTC.

The gene calls are TRBV27 and TRBJ2-1, with a possible D match to TRBD1 (5 bases). V was cut by 4 bases and J by 1 base, with 14 bases left in between. Germline V gene data show CDR1 as MNHEY and CDR2 as SMNVEV (reference sequence). There are 16 residues in the CDR3. CDR3 amino acids: CASSSLGPQSYNEQFF. The DNA of the CDR3 is TGTGCCAGCAGTTCCCTGGGGCCGCAATCCTACAATGAGCAGTTCTTC.

The rearrangement joins TRBV7-2 to TRBJ2-5; 7 nucleotides match TRBD1. Germline loops: CDR1 SGHTA, CDR2 FQGNSA. After removal of 3 bases from V and 4 bases from J, the junction contained 2 bases not matched to a gene. The CDR3 totals 13 residues. CDR3: CASSLRQGETQYF. The CDR3 region has the DNA TGTGCCAGCAGCTTGAGACAGGGAGAGACCCAGTACTTC.

The table lists this clone with a few counts. This sequence joins TRBV18 and TRBJ1-6, with no clear D. This CDR3 is built from 14 residues. Germline lookup yields CDR1 KGHSH and CDR2 LQKENI. Between the trimmed V and J ends, which lost 2 bases and 7 bases, there was a span of 9 bases. CDR3 bases: TGTGCCAGCTCACCATCAGGTACAAATTCACCCCTCCACTTT. This translates into CASSPSGTNSPLHF.

This chain connects TRBV9 to TRBJ2-2, with D hard to call. V dropped 1 base and J dropped 7 bases, with 14 bases sitting between them. Germline V lookup: CDR1 SGDLS, CDR2 YYNGEE. This CDR3 comprises 15 residues. The CDR3 reads CASSVSLSTGGELFF. CDR3 sequence (DNA): TGTGCCAGCAGCGTAAGCCTTTCTACGGGCGGGGAGCTGTTTTTT.

V and J are TRBV30 and TRBJ1-1; 7 bases are a match to TRBD1. CDR1 and CDR2 from the germline V gene are GTSNPN and SVGIG (reference sequence). V was clipped by 3 bases and J by 5 bases; unmatched bases: 9. The length of the CDR3 is 14 residues. CDR3 sequence: CAWRTGVVWTEAFF. CDR3 sequence (DNA): TGTGCCTGGAGAACAGGGGTCGTGTGGACTGAAGCTTTCTTT.

This clone was found a few times. V gene TRBV27 combines with J gene TRBJ2-7; 7 bases map to TRBD1. Germline V gene lookup returns CDR1 MNHEY and CDR2 SMNVEV (reference sequence). This CDR3 comprises 14 residues. V gave up 6 bases and J gave up 9 bases; unmatched junction bases: 14. The CDR3 spells CASRPGQAHSRQYF. As DNA, the CDR3 is TGTGCCAGCAGGCCTGGACAGGCACACTCCCGGCAGTACTTC.

The chain is built from TRBV9 and TRBJ2-1, with 12 positions matching TRBD2. V trimming: 4 bases; J trimming: 15 bases; junction bases outside the gene matches: 8. The CDR3 covers 13 residues. The germline V gene has CDR1 SGDLS and CDR2 YYNGEE. The CDR3 DNA reads TGTGCCAGCAGCCAAAATCTAGCGGGGGGGCGGTTCTTC. Protein: CASSQNLAGGRFF.

The chain carries TRBV11-2 and TRBJ2-3; 8 bases line up with TRBD2. CDR1 SGHAT and CDR2 FQNNGV come from the germline V gene. CDR3 length: 18 residues. Unmatched junction bases numbered 11, after V lost 1 base and J lost 2 bases. The DNA for the CDR3 is TGTGCCAGCAGCTTAGTGCGCCGGGGTAGCGGGGACACAGATACGCAGTATTTT. This sequence encodes CASSLVRRGSGDTDTQYF.

This clone was seen once. The rearrangement joins TRBV7-3 to TRBJ2-7; weak D call: TRBD1 (5 bases). This CDR3 has 17 residues. Germline lookup yields CDR1 SGHTA and CDR2 FQGTGA. V was pared by 0 bases and J by 0 bases, with 15 bases between. Here the CDR3 DNA reads TGTGCCAGCAGCTTAACGCCGGACAAAAGAAGCTCCTACGAGCAGTACTTC. It translates to CASSLTPDKRSSYEQYF.